These 3 T cell receptor beta chains were all obtained from the same sample, sequenced in a study of blood T cell repertoires in COVID-19 (TCRdb year 2020). Library preparation used the immunoSEQ multiplex PCR assay. What TCRdb holds here is the immuneACCESS table cut down to in-frame rearrangements. Part of the clones is not present; checked against another copy, under half of the missing clones reflect an unresolved V gene, and the others are unexplained. A total of about 89,000 clones appear in this sample, around 89% of them only once. The top ten clones comprise roughly 0.43% of the sample. Source material: peripheral blood. The receptors were gathered from a man in his 60s with acute or convalescent COVID-19.

This clone was seen a single time. This chain joins TRBV5-1 and TRBJ2-6; D is ambiguous. V was trimmed by 0 bases and J by 2 bases, leaving 9 bases between them. The V gene's germline CDR1 is SGHRS and CDR2 YFSETQ. CDR3 length equals 16 residues. CDR3 amino acids: CASSLDQTPGANVLTF. The CDR3 nucleotides read TGCGCCAGCAGCTTGGACCAGACACCTGGGGCCAACGTCCTGACTTTC.

This chain connects TRBV21-1 to TRBJ1-3; TRBD1, the D gene given by the table, was not confirmed from the DNA. TRBV21-1 is assigned pseudogene status. CDR3 length equals 13 residues. The CDR3 DNA follows: TGTGCCAGCATCCTGACAGGGCAAAACACCATATATTTT. Residues: CASILTGQNTIYF.

The rearrangement joins TRBV24-1 to TRBJ1-1, with a weak D call TRBD1 (5 bases). V lost 9 bases and J lost 6, with 13 bases in between. The CDR3 is 12 residues long. CDR1 KGHDR and CDR2 SFDVKD come from the germline V gene. CDR3 coding DNA: TGTGCCACCTCCGAGTCAGGGTCTGAAGCTTTCTTT. It translates to CATSESGSEAFF.